Listed below are T cell receptor beta chains from one sample, sequenced in a study of blood T cell repertoires in COVID-19. Assay: immunoSEQ multiplex PCR; the TCRdb copy retains only in-frame clones and omits some. The sample has 300,000 to 400,000 clones; around 88% are singletons. Input material: peripheral blood. All receptors come from a woman younger than 45 with COVID-19, enrolled during active disease. Each CDR3 is given with its conserved first and last residue. A D gene is named only where the DNA matches it firmly. Not every row has a clone size; where given, it reads once, few, many or a size class.

D	size	V	J	length	DNA	CDR3
NA	NA	TRBV12-3/TRBV12-4	TRBJ1-1	13	TGTGCCAGCAGTTTTCCGGGGAACACTGAAGCTTTCTTT	CASSFPGNTEAFF
NA	few	TRBV2	TRBJ2-5	13	TGTGCCAGCAGTGCGAGAAGAGAAGAGACCCAGTACTTC	CASSARREETQYF
TRBD2	NA	TRBV4-1	TRBJ2-5	16	TGCGCCAGCAGCCAAGCTAGCGGGGGGTACCAAGAGACCCAGTACTTC	CASSQASGGYQETQYF
NA	NA	TRBV19	TRBJ1-1	13	TGTGCCAGTAGTATACCCCCGGCGGTCGTAGCTTTCTTT	CASSIPPAVVAFF
TRBD1	once	TRBV6-5	TRBJ1-3	15	TGTGCCAGCATGGACAGGGCATTTTCTGGAAACACCATATATTTT	CASMDRAFSGNTIYF
TRBD1	few	TRBV28	TRBJ1-1	14	TGTGCCAGCAGTTCCGGGACAGGTTGGCCTGAAGCTTTCTTT	CASSSGTGWPEAFF
TRBD2	NA	TRBV5-1	TRBJ2-5	13	TGCGCCAGCAGCCTCACTAGCGAAGAGACCCAGTACTTC	CASSLTSEETQYF
NA	once	TRBV2	TRBJ1-3	15	TGTGCCAGCAGCCCACTTGGGGGGGCTGGAAACACCATATATTTT	CASSPLGGAGNTIYF
NA	NA	TRBV2	TRBJ2-5	13	TGTGCCAGCAGTGACTGGCGGGAAGAGACCCAGTACTTC	CASSDWREETQYF
NA	NA	TRBV11-2	TRBJ2-5	13	TGTGCCAGCAGCTTTAACAGGGCGAAGACCCAGTACTTC	CASSFNRAKTQYF
TRBD1	NA	TRBV3-1/TRBV3-2	TRBJ2-1	13	TGTGCCAGCAGTGACAGGGTCTACAATGAGCAGTTCTTC	CASSDRVYNEQFF
TRBD1	NA	TRBV30	TRBJ1-5	16	TGTGCCTGGAGAGATAACGGCAGGGGGCCTGATCAGCCCCAGCATTTT	CAWRDNGRGPDQPQHF
NA	NA	TRBV24-1	TRBJ2-2	16	TGTGCCACCAGTGATTTGGGGGAGAAAGGGACCGGGGAGCTGTTTTTT	CATSDLGEKGTGELFF
TRBD1	NA	TRBV7-9	TRBJ1-2	16	TGTGCCAGCAGCACTCAGTCGACAGGGCCAAACTATGGCTACACCTTC	CASSTQSTGPNYGYTF
TRBD2	NA	TRBV3-1/TRBV3-2	TRBJ2-1	17	TGTGCCAGCAGCCAGTCAATTACTAGCGGGGTGAACAATGAGCAGTTCTTC	CASSQSITSGVNNEQFF
TRBD1	NA	TRBV7-9	TRBJ1-1	12	TGTGCCAGCAGCGCGACAGGGGAGTCAGCTTTCTTT	CASSATGESAFF
NA	NA	TRBV28	TRBJ1-2	13	TGTGCCAGCAGACCGCCCGGGGGGTATGGCTACACCTTC	CASRPPGGYGYTF
NA	once	TRBV27	TRBJ2-7	15	TGTGCCAGCAGTTTAAAGGGACACGAGTCCTACGAGCAGTACTTC	CASSLKGHESYEQYF
TRBD1	NA	TRBV20-1	TRBJ1-4	15	TGCAGTGCTAGTAGTCCCGGGACAGGGGGCGAAAAACTGTTTTTT	CSASSPGTGGEKLFF
NA	NA	TRBV5-1	TRBJ1-2	15	TGCGCCAGCAGCTTGGTTCCAGGGCCTAACTATGGCTACACCTTC	CASSLVPGPNYGYTF
TRBD1	NA	TRBV11-3	TRBJ1-6	15	TGTGCCAGCAGCTACGGACAGGGGAGCAATTCACCCCTCCACTTT	CASSYGQGSNSPLHF
NA	NA	TRBV2	TRBJ2-2	14	TGTGCCAGCAGTATACGCCGGGACACCGGGGAGCTGTTTTTT	CASSIRRDTGELFF
NA	NA	TRBV11-3	TRBJ2-5	13	TGTGCCAGCAGCTTAACAGGGTGGGAGACCCAGTACTTC	CASSLTGWETQYF
NA	once	TRBV2	TRBJ2-7	14	TGTGCCAGCAGTGGCATGGGGGCGCCCAACGAGCAGTACTTC	CASSGMGAPNEQYF
NA	NA	TRBV10-1	TRBJ1-5	9	TGCGCCATCTCCCAGTCCCAGCATTTT	CAISQSQHF
TRBD2	NA	TRBV4-2	TRBJ2-4	13	TGTGCCAGCAGCCAATGGGGGGGGAACATTCAGTACTTC	CASSQWGGNIQYF
NA	NA	TRBV12-3/TRBV12-4	TRBJ1-2	13	TGTGCCAGCAGATCAGGGTGGACCTCTGGCTACACCTTC	CASRSGWTSGYTF
NA	NA	TRBV10-3	TRBJ2-3	18	TGTGCCATCAGTGATTCGAGACAGTCCTCCTTCGACCCAGATACGCAGTATTTT	CAISDSRQSSFDPDTQYF
NA	NA	TRBV7-9	TRBJ1-5	13	TGTGCCAGCACCACAGGGCGCAATCAGCCCCAGCATTTT	CASTTGRNQPQHF
NA	once	TRBV5-6	TRBJ2-3	14	TGTGCCAGCAGCTCCGGACAATACACAGATACGCAGTATTTT	CASSSGQYTDTQYF
TRBD2	NA	TRBV11-2	TRBJ2-3	14	TGTGCCAGCAGCTTAGATGGACTAGCAGATACGCAGTATTTT	CASSLDGLADTQYF
TRBD2	few	TRBV5-1	TRBJ2-1	15	TGCGCCAGCAGCTTGGTCCTAGCGGGGAACAATGAGCAGTTCTTC	CASSLVLAGNNEQFF
NA	NA	TRBV18	TRBJ1-5	17	TGTGCCAGCTCACCATCGGTATCAACGGGGAGGGAGCAGCCCCAGCATTTT	CASSPSVSTGREQPQHF
NA	NA	TRBV2	TRBJ2-7	13	TGTGCCAGCCGTACAGGAAGCTCCTACGAGCAGTACTTC	CASRTGSSYEQYF
NA	NA	TRBV7-6	TRBJ2-1	18	TGTGCCAGCAGCTTACCCACTGGAGGAAGGCAATCAATCAATGAGCAGTTCTTC	CASSLPTGGRQSINEQFF
NA	NA	TRBV7-9	TRBJ2-3	14	TGTGCCAGCAGCCCCGACCAGGGGACAGATACGCAGTATTTT	CASSPDQGTDTQYF
NA	NA	TRBV3-1/TRBV3-2	TRBJ2-7	13	TGTGCCAGCAGTCGACAGGTTGCTCGGGAGCAGTACTTC	CASSRQVAREQYF
TRBD1	few	TRBV14	TRBJ1-1	18	TGTGCCAGCAGCCAAGCCGAACAGGGGAGGAAAATGAACACTGAAGCTTTCTTT	CASSQAEQGRKMNTEAFF
TRBD1	NA	TRBV6-2/TRBV6-3	TRBJ2-2	17	TGTGCCAGCAGCTACTTTCCGCTCGGACAGGGCACCGGGGAGCTGTTTTTT	CASSYFPLGQGTGELFF
NA	NA	TRBV4-1	TRBJ2-7	17	TGCGCCAGCAGCCAAACAGCCAGTGTTCCCACCATATACGAGCAGTACTTC	CASSQTASVPTIYEQYF
NA	once	TRBV19	TRBJ1-1	16	TGTGCCAGTAGTACCTGGACGTTAAAAAGAGGGACTGAAGCTTTCTTT	CASSTWTLKRGTEAFF
NA	NA	TRBV5-4	TRBJ2-5	13	TGTGCCAGCAGTTCGAGACCAGGAGAGACCCAGTACTTC	CASSSRPGETQYF
TRBD1	once	TRBV4-1	TRBJ1-1	15	TGCGCCAGCAGCCCTCTGGACAGGGGAAGGCTCGAAGCTTTCTTT	CASSPLDRGRLEAFF
NA	NA	TRBV27	TRBJ1-1	13	TGTGCCAGCAGTTTATATGGGGGAGGTGAAGCTTTCTTT	CASSLYGGGEAFF
NA	NA	TRBV20-1	TRBJ2-7	8	TGCAGTGTTTCAGGAGGGTACTTC	CSVSGGYF
TRBD1	few	TRBV6-1	TRBJ1-5	15	TGTGCCAGCAGTGAAATTGGGACAGACGATCAGCCCCAGCATTTT	CASSEIGTDDQPQHF
TRBD1	NA	TRBV5-1	TRBJ2-5	15	TGCGCCAGCAGCTTCTCGACAGGGGGGCAAGAGACCCAGTACTTC	CASSFSTGGQETQYF
TRBD1	NA	TRBV7-9	TRBJ2-3	14	TGTGCCAGCAGCACACCGGGACAGGGTTTGGCGCAGTATTTT	CASSTPGQGLAQYF
NA	NA	TRBV12-3/TRBV12-4	TRBJ2-7	13	TGTGCCAGCAGTTTAGGACACTTCTACGAGCAGTACTTC	CASSLGHFYEQYF
TRBD1	NA	TRBV19	TRBJ1-4	15	TGTGCCAGTAGTATACAGGGGGCTCCTAATGAAAAACTGTTTTTT	CASSIQGAPNEKLFF
TRBD1	NA	TRBV28	TRBJ2-6	17	TGTGCCAGCAGTTTACGGCAGGGGGCCGGTGGGGCCAACGTCCTGACTTTC	CASSLRQGAGGANVLTF
TRBD2	once	TRBV19	TRBJ2-2	16	TGTGCCAGTAGTCCGACTAGCGGGGTGAACACCGGGGAGCTGTTTTTT	CASSPTSGVNTGELFF
NA	NA	TRBV27	TRBJ1-1	14	TGTGCCAGCAGTATACGAACAGGGAACACTGAAGCTTTCTTT	CASSIRTGNTEAFF
NA	NA	TRBV5-6	TRBJ2-7	15	TGTGCCAGCAGCTTGGTAGGGACTTCGTCCTACGAGCAGTACTTC	CASSLVGTSSYEQYF
TRBD1	NA	TRBV5-1	TRBJ2-1	13	TGCGCCAGCAGCTCCCACGGGACAGCCGAGCAGTTCTTC	CASSSHGTAEQFF
NA	few	TRBV6-5	TRBJ1-2	15	TGTGCCAGCAGTTATGGGAACCAGGGAGGGAATGGCTACACCTTC	CASSYGNQGGNGYTF
NA	NA	TRBV6-5	TRBJ1-2	12	TGTGCCAGCGGAGCGATACCCTATGGCTACACCTTC	CASGAIPYGYTF
NA	NA	TRBV6-2/TRBV6-3	TRBJ1-1	13	TGTGCCAGCAGTTACTCCCCCAATTCTGAAGCTTTCTTT	CASSYSPNSEAFF
NA	NA	TRBV30	TRBJ2-5	13	TGTGCCTGGATTAGGCTAGAGGAAGAGACCCAGTACTTC	CAWIRLEEETQYF